The 9 T cell receptor beta chains below come from one sample, sequenced in a study of CD8+CD57+ T cells in acquired aplastic anemia. Investigators profiled TCR beta VDJ and CDR3 from genomic DNA template. TCRdb passed the reads through MiXCR, listing each CDR3 protein once. The data hold about 130,000 distinct CDR3 sequences, with about 48% observed a single time. The material sequenced was sorted CD4+, CD8+, or CD8+CD57+ T cells (not recorded which) from PBMCs. The receptors were sampled from a human donor in good health, serving as a control.

This clonotype was found once. The genes are TRBV19 and TRBJ2-5; 8 nucleotides line up with TRBD2. Germline V gene sequence: CDR1 LNHDA, CDR2 SQIVND (reference sequence). With V trimmed by 4 bases and J by 1 base, 5 bases remained unmatched. The CDR3 has 15 amino acids. The CDR3 coding sequence is TGTGCCAGTAGTAGGGCGGGGGGCTTCCAAGAGACCCAGTACTTC. Translating gives CASSRAGGFQETQYF.

This clonotype was detected many times. This rearrangement joins TRBV7-3 to TRBJ1-1, with 7 bases that match TRBD1. Germline V CDR1 and CDR2: SGHTA, FQGTGA. V lost 5 bases to trimming and J lost 4 bases; unmatched junction nucleotides: 10. This CDR3 has 15 amino acids. In DNA, the CDR3 is TGTGCCAGCAGCACCCAGACAGGGTCGGGCACTGAAGCTTTCTTT. Protein: CASSTQTGSGTEAFF.

Points on this clonotype: Compared with germline, one end of the junction differs, possibly owing to a read error. V usage is TRBV11-1 and J usage is TRBJ2-1, with D possibly TRBD2 on 5 matching bases. The CDR3 is made up of 12 amino acids. Germline loops: CDR1 SGHAT, CDR2 FQDESV (reference sequence). The CDR3 region has the DNA TGTGCCAGCAGCTCGAGGACTTGTGGGCTGTCCTTC. Protein sequence: CASSSRTCGLSF.

The chain combines TRBV10-3 with TRBJ1-1; TRBD1 might be the D (5 bases). Germline V gene data show CDR1 as ENHRY and CDR2 as SYGVKD. This CDR3 has 15 residues. V was cut by 5 bases and J by 0 bases, with 13 bases left in between. The CDR3 coding sequence is TGTGCCATCAGTCGGGAGGGACCGATGAACACTGAAGCTTTCTTT. Translated, it gives CAISREGPMNTEAFF.

This clonotype was detected ten times or more. The chain couples TRBV18 to TRBJ2-3; D uncertain. This CDR3 contains 16 residues. With 1 base removed from V and 4 bases from J, the gap between germline ends came to 15 bases. The germline gives CDR1 KGHSH, CDR2 LQKENI. CDR3 DNA sequence: TGTGCCAGCTCACCACGGACGGGTAGTGGATCAGATACGCAGTATTTT. Encoded protein: CASSPRTGSGSDTQYF.

The J gene is TRBJ2-7, the V gene TRBV5-4, with D tentatively TRBD1 or TRBD2 (6 bases each). The germline V gene encodes CDR1 SGHNT and CDR2 YYREEE (reference sequence). This CDR3 contains 10 residues. V lost 6 bases and J lost 12, with 13 bases in between. CDR3 amino acids: CASTWGARYF. CDR3 in DNA: TGTGCCAGCACCTGGGGGGCGCGGTACTTC.

J is TRBJ2-7 and V is TRBV10-3; 7 bases align to TRBD1. CDR3 length equals 12 residues. Germline assignment: CDR1 ENHRY and CDR2 SYGVKD. The junction had 10 bases not matched to a gene; V was cut back by 10 bases and J by 7 bases. The CDR3 DNA sequence: TGTGCCACCGGGACAGAAACGGGTGAGCAGTACTTC. It codes for CATGTETGEQYF.

This clonotype was observed at least ten times. The V and J genes are TRBV12-3 or TRBV12-4 and TRBJ1-2; TRBD1 matches at 8 bases. The CDR3 runs to 14 residues. The ends lost 3 bases at V and 7 bases at J; junction bases unmatched: 7. CDR3 sequence reads: CASSFDRGLAGYTF. Written as DNA, the CDR3 is TGTGCCAGCAGTTTTGACAGGGGACTCGCTGGCTACACCTTC.

The genes are TRBV7-4 and TRBJ2-2; D unresolved. Between the trimmed V and J ends, which lost 3 bases and 6 bases, there was a span of 8 bases. Germline lookup yields CDR1 SGHVT and CDR2 SQSDAQ. The CDR3 extends over 13 amino acids. The CDR3 loop reads CASSFEVPGELFF. The CDR3 DNA follows: TGTGCCAGCAGCTTCGAGGTACCCGGGGAGCTGTTTTTT.